This T cell receptor beta chain was found in a study of T cells in Graves' hyperthyroidism and ophthalmopathy. Study-wide results and caveats: Prediction of ophthalmopathy progression came a median roughly 6.7 months pre-onset. Blood samples included most of the expanded thyroid clonotypes exceeding 0.001.

Concerning this clonotype itself: Antigen specificity is unknown.

Amplified TCR beta CDR3 regions derived from RNA transcripts. The HTBI primer set drove a first-round RT-PCR of the TCR CDR3. TCRdb redid the calling of the multiplex PCR reads with MiXCR, one entry per CDR3 protein. The sample records under 600,000 distinct CDR3 sequences, 16% being singletons. Any patient presenting with uncontrolled infection, other autoimmune disease, pregnancy or lactation was left out. This CDR3 spans 15 amino acids. Trimming cost V 6 bases and J 3 bases; bases outside gene matches: 8. From germline, CDR1 is SNHLY and CDR2 FYNNEI. The rearrangement links TRBV2 to TRBJ2-5; 9 bases fit TRBD2. The sequenced material came from blood. The TCR was taken from a woman in her forties with Graves' ophthalmopathy. CDR3 DNA: TGTGCCAGCAGCGGAGTTAGCGGGAGAGAAGAGACCCAGTACTTC. Protein sequence: CASSGVSGREETQYF.